The 7 T cell receptor beta chains in this list originate from one sample, sequenced in a study of beta chain features in type 1 diabetes. Broader study findings: Moderate yet significant TCRB CDR3 shortening was seen in Type 1 diabetes patients in all four CD4+ subsets.

These receptors' targets are unknown. The study reverse transcribed the entire isolated RNA, so it sequenced expressed TCRB transcripts. Profiling relied on immunoSEQ multiplex PCR, and the TCRdb table lists in-frame clones only, not all of them. The profile shows hundreds of thousands of clones, about an eighth of them singletons. Sample: naive CD4+ T cells from blood. The receptors derive from a man aged 18 to 30 with type 1 diabetes.

The chain employs TRBV9 and TRBJ1-2; D may be TRBD1 (5 bases). Germline V gene data show CDR1 as SGDLS and CDR2 as YYNGEE. V dropped 2 bases and J dropped 0 bases, with 14 bases sitting between them. CDR3 length: 16 residues. CDR3 protein: CASSVVPGTPNYGYTF. The CDR3 DNA reads TGTGCCAGCAGCGTGGTCCCAGGGACCCCTAACTATGGCTACACCTTC.

This clone was picked up a small number of times. This sequence joins TRBV11-2 and TRBJ1-2, with 9 bases that match TRBD1. The CDR3 runs to 14 residues. The germline V gene encodes CDR1 SGHAT and CDR2 FQNNGV. Trimming cost V 5 bases and J 3 bases; bases outside gene matches: 4. CDR3 DNA: TGTGCCAGCAGCCAGACAGGGGGGGACTATGGCTACACCTTC. Amino acid sequence: CASSQTGGDYGYTF.

This clone was observed a few times. The rearrangement uses TRBV25-1 and TRBJ2-2; no clear D. The V gene's germline CDR1 is MGHDK and CDR2 SYGVNS. There are 12 residues in the CDR3. V was pared by 6 bases and J by 1 base, with 3 bases between. Written as DNA, the CDR3 is TGTGCCAGCAGGTTGAACACCGGGGAGCTGTTTTTT. Translating it yields CASRLNTGELFF.

This clone showed up just a few times. CDR3 in DNA: TGTGCCATCAGTGAGTCCCCGGGGGCAACCTACGAGCAGTACTTC. Encoded protein: CAISESPGATYEQYF. The chain joins TRBV10-3 to TRBJ2-7; the D call may be TRBD1 or TRBD2 (6 bases each). The CDR3 has 15 residues. The V gene's germline CDR1 is ENHRY and CDR2 SYGVKD. Trimming shortened V by 0 bases and J by 2 bases, and 11 bases separated the two germline ends.

The V gene is TRBV2, the J gene TRBJ2-3; weak D call: TRBD2 (6 bases). CDR3 length: 15 amino acids. Trimming took 4 bases from V and 5 from J, leaving 16 bases between them. Germline lookup yields CDR1 SNHLY and CDR2 FYNNEI. The CDR3 DNA follows: TGTGCCAGCAGTGTGGCCGGGAGCGGTATAGATACGCAGTATTTT. It codes for CASSVAGSGIDTQYF.

This clone was counted between two and nine times. The chain links TRBV2 to TRBJ2-1; 7 bases line up with TRBD2. Trimming at V came to 7 bases and at J to 1 base, leaving 7 bases not matched to a gene. Germline V gives CDR1 SNHLY, CDR2 FYNNEI. The CDR3 spans 15 residues. The chain's CDR3 is CASIGGGSSYNEQFF. The CDR3 DNA follows: TGTGCCAGCATAGGTGGCGGGAGTTCCTACAATGAGCAGTTCTTC.

The chain joins TRBV4-3 to TRBJ2-1; TRBD1 agrees at 7 bases. V dropped 4 bases and J dropped 5; count of bases not matched to a gene: 8. Looked up from germline, CDR1 is LGHNA and CDR2 is YSLEER. This CDR3 contains 15 residues. CDR3 sequence reads: CASSRSPGQDNEQFF. In nucleotides, the CDR3 is TGCGCCAGCAGCCGCTCCCCTGGACAGGACAATGAGCAGTTCTTC.